Here is one TCR beta chain with its context. This sample was included in a study of blood T cells in healthy people across ages. Using a J-beta primer mix together with a sample-barcoded 5' primer, a second PCR was run for roughly 6 to 12 cycles. TCRdb reprocessed the 5' RACE reads with MiXCR, giving one entry per CDR3 protein. The sample yields approximately 1.5 million distinct CDR3 sequences, 40% to 45% seen once. This clonotype originated in a woman between 18 and 30 years old in good health. Material for sequencing was blood.

The CDR3: CASSYRIGLPTYEQYF. CDR3 sequence (DNA): TGTGCCAGCAGTTATCGGATCGGGCTCCCGACTTACGAGCAGTACTTC. This chain connects TRBV6-2 or TRBV6-3 to TRBJ2-7; D call uncertain. CDR1 is MNHEY and CDR2 is SVGEGT in the germline V gene. Trimming removed 3 bases at V and 4 bases at J, with 19 bases between. The length of the CDR3 is 16 residues.